This is a list of T cell receptor beta chains from one sample in a study of shared clonotypes between healthy human individuals. Profiled with immunoSEQ multiplex PCR; TCRdb holds only in-frame clones, not every one. The data hold some 1.5 million clones, with roughly 96% observed a single time. The sequenced sample consisted of naive CD4+ T cells sorted from blood. These receptor sequences come from a man aged 25-40 years in good health. CDR3s include the opening cysteine and the closing phenylalanine or tryptophan. Fields, in order: V gene, D gene, clone size, J gene, CDR3 protein, CDR3 DNA. A D gene is named only where the DNA matches it firmly. The listing skips clone size in some rows; elsewhere it reads once, few, many or a size class.

>TRBV11-2|TRBD2|.|TRBJ2-1
CASSPRGGSYNEQFF
TGTGCCAGCAGCCCTCGGGGGGGGAGTTACAATGAGCAGTTCTTC
>TRBV7-3|TRBD2|.|TRBJ2-2
CASSLTAGVPANTGELFF
TGTGCCAGCAGCTTAACTGCGGGAGTTCCAGCGAACACCGGGGAGCTGTTTTTT
>TRBV7-2|.|.|TRBJ1-3
CASSHRAGNTIYF
TGTGCCAGCAGCCACAGGGCTGGAAACACCATATATTTT
>TRBV29-1|TRBD1|.|TRBJ2-7
CSARDSPSYEQYF
TGCAGCGCAAGGGACAGCCCCTCCTACGAGCAGTACTTC
>TRBV9|TRBD2|.|TRBJ2-5
CASSVSSGAQETQYF
TGTGCCAGCAGCGTGTCTAGCGGAGCACAAGAGACCCAGTACTTC
>TRBV19|TRBD2|.|TRBJ2-2
CASSIVSGRFNTGELFF
TGTGCCAGTAGTATAGTTAGCGGGAGGTTTAACACCGGGGAGCTGTTTTTT
>TRBV12-5|.|.|TRBJ2-7
CASGSSAREQYF
TGTGCTAGTGGTTCCTCGGCACGGGAGCAGTACTTC
>TRBV5-6|.|.|TRBJ2-1
CASSSGRNRRYNEQFF
TGTGCCAGCAGCTCCGGACGGAACCGGAGATACAATGAGCAGTTCTTC
>TRBV11-2|TRBD2|.|TRBJ2-7
CASSWRAGGSYEQYF
TGTGCCAGCAGCTGGCGAGCGGGAGGCTCCTACGAGCAGTACTTC
>TRBV7-9|.|.|TRBJ2-7
CASSLRSDEQYF
TGTGCCAGCAGCTTAAGGTCTGACGAGCAGTACTTC
>TRBV15|.|.|TRBJ1-1
CATSRLGSTEAFF
TGTGCCACCAGCAGACTGGGGAGCACTGAAGCTTTCTTT
>TRBV10-3|TRBD1|.|TRBJ2-7
CAISESSGVFGQGGYEQYF
TGTGCCATCAGTGAGTCAAGCGGAGTATTTGGACAGGGAGGTTACGAGCAGTACTTC
>TRBV5-4|.|once|TRBJ2-1
CASSLEPLAPLNEQFF
TGTGCCAGCAGCTTGGAACCACTAGCTCCACTCAATGAGCAGTTCTTC
>TRBV19|.|once|TRBJ2-5
CASNPTGFKETQYF
TGTGCCAGTAATCCGACGGGGTTTAAAGAGACCCAGTACTTC
>TRBV18|.|.|TRBJ1-1
CASSPPRSGGRPEAFF
TGTGCCAGCTCACCACCGAGATCGGGGGGCAGGCCTGAAGCTTTCTTT
>TRBV25-1|.|few|TRBJ2-5
CASSEPQYF
TGTGCCAGCAGTGAGCCCCAGTACTTC
>TRBV7-9|.|once|TRBJ1-5
CASSLAGEQQPQHF
TGTGCCAGCAGCTTAGCAGGGGAGCAACAGCCCCAGCATTTT
>TRBV5-5|.|.|TRBJ2-5
CASISTGSSQETQYF
TGTGCCAGCATCAGTACGGGGAGTTCCCAAGAGACCCAGTACTTC
>TRBV16|TRBD2|.|TRBJ2-7
CASSQSGLVPYEQYF
TGTGCCAGCAGCCAATCAGGACTAGTCCCCTACGAGCAGTACTTC
>TRBV7-3|TRBD1|.|TRBJ2-1
CASSSPDRGGHEQFF
TGTGCCAGCAGCTCACCGGACAGGGGAGGGCATGAGCAGTTCTTC
>TRBV27|TRBD1|.|TRBJ2-7
CASSFRDRGLRLPYEQYF
TGTGCCAGCAGTTTCAGGGACAGGGGGCTTCGGCTTCCCTACGAGCAGTACTTC
>TRBV5-4|.|.|TRBJ2-5
CASSWAGTRETQYF
TGTGCCAGCAGCTGGGCCGGGACAAGAGAGACCCAGTACTTC
>TRBV6-1|TRBD1|.|TRBJ2-5
CASSEIRTGKETQYF
TGTGCCAGCAGTGAAATTAGGACAGGGAAAGAGACCCAGTACTTC
>TRBV5-1|TRBD1|.|TRBJ1-1
CASSLTIPGGTEAFF
TGCGCCAGCAGCTTGACTATTCCAGGGGGAACTGAAGCTTTCTTT
>TRBV18|.|few|TRBJ1-2
CASSPPLRESGYTF
TGTGCCAGCTCACCACCGCTCAGGGAAAGTGGCTACACCTTC
>TRBV2|TRBD2|once|TRBJ2-3
CASRPGLVDTDTQYF
TGTGCCAGCAGGCCGGGACTAGTGGACACAGATACGCAGTATTTT
>TRBV5-1|TRBD1|.|TRBJ2-1
CASSRQGAYNEQFF
TGCGCCAGCAGCCGACAGGGGGCCTACAATGAGCAGTTCTTC
>TRBV5-5|.|.|TRBJ2-4
CASSFDTGAKNIQYF
TGTGCCAGCAGCTTCGACACGGGAGCCAAAAACATTCAGTACTTC
>TRBV29-1|.|.|TRBJ1-1
CSVVSAMNTEAFF
TGCAGCGTTGTAAGCGCCATGAACACTGAAGCTTTCTTT
>TRBV25-1|.|.|TRBJ1-4
CASSSLASTNEKLFF
TGTGCCAGCAGTTCCCTGGCGTCAACTAATGAAAAACTGTTTTTT
>TRBV5-5|.|.|TRBJ2-1
CASSPWAGSSYNEQFF
TGTGCCAGCAGCCCCTGGGCGGGCAGCTCCTACAATGAGCAGTTCTTC
>TRBV2|.|once|TRBJ2-6
CASSDVGAGANVLTF
TGTGCCAGCAGTGACGTGGGGGCTGGGGCCAACGTCCTGACTTTC
>TRBV7-8|TRBD1|.|TRBJ2-5
CASSIRTGQETQYF
TGTGCCAGCAGCATTCGGACAGGGCAAGAGACCCAGTACTTC
>TRBV10-3|.|.|TRBJ2-1
CAIRVRDGSNNEQFF
TGTGCCATCAGGGTCCGGGACGGATCAAACAATGAGCAGTTCTTC
>TRBV5-1|.|.|TRBJ2-5
CASSRGGDQETQYF
TGCGCCAGCAGCAGAGGGGGGGACCAAGAGACCCAGTACTTC
>TRBV19|TRBD1|.|TRBJ2-7
CASKGQARLYEQYF
TGTGCCAGTAAGGGACAGGCAAGACTCTACGAGCAGTACTTC
>TRBV27|.|.|TRBJ1-4
CASSLNDRFGKLFF
TGTGCCAGCAGTCTGAATGACAGGTTCGGGAAACTGTTTTTT
>TRBV6-5|.|.|TRBJ2-1
CASSYHAGRDEQFF
TGTGCCAGCAGTTACCATGCGGGAAGGGATGAGCAGTTCTTC
>TRBV19|TRBD1|.|TRBJ2-2
CASSTRQGKENGELFF
TGTGCCAGTAGTACAAGACAGGGGAAGGAGAACGGGGAGCTGTTTTTT
>TRBV27|TRBD2|.|TRBJ2-5
CASSSILAGGQETQYF
TGTGCCAGCAGTTCAATACTAGCGGGAGGGCAAGAGACCCAGTACTTC
>TRBV10-3|TRBD1|.|TRBJ2-7
CAISEQGLLDEQYF
TGTGCCATCAGCGAACAGGGGCTCCTAGACGAGCAGTACTTC
>TRBV5-1|.|.|TRBJ1-1
CAWRGINTEAFF
TGCGCCTGGAGGGGGATTAACACTGAAGCTTTCTTT
>TRBV18|.|.|TRBJ1-4
CASSPGHLNEKLFF
TGTGCCAGCTCACCAGGGCACCTTAATGAAAAACTGTTTTTT
>TRBV5-1|.|.|TRBJ1-2
CASSWGTPQANYGYTF
TGCGCCAGCAGCTGGGGGACACCGCAAGCTAACTATGGCTACACCTTC
>TRBV7-8|.|.|TRBJ1-3
CASSLAAGLSGNTIYF
TGTGCCAGCAGCTTAGCCGCCGGGCTCTCTGGAAACACCATATATTTT
>TRBV5-4|TRBD2|.|TRBJ2-7
CASSSRSSGIVNEQYF
TGTGCCAGCAGCTCCCGCTCTAGCGGGATAGTCAACGAGCAGTACTTC
>TRBV7-9|.|.|TRBJ1-1
CASRPVGGALRGTEAFF
TGTGCCAGCAGACCCGTAGGGGGGGCCCTCCGGGGCACTGAAGCTTTCTTT
>TRBV29-1|.|.|TRBJ2-4
CSVGRDTKNIQYF
TGCAGCGTGGGCCGGGACACCAAAAACATTCAGTACTTC
>TRBV10-3|TRBD2|.|TRBJ2-3
CAISRPPTSGRAGTTRSTDTQYF
TGTGCCATCAGCCGACCCCCTACTAGCGGGAGGGCCGGCACCACCCGTAGCACAGATACGCAGTATTTT
>TRBV2|TRBD1|.|TRBJ1-5
CASSDKPGDRVQPQHF
TGTGCCAGCAGTGATAAGCCGGGGGACAGGGTTCAGCCCCAGCATTTT
>TRBV7-9|.|.|TRBJ2-5
CASSLMRGLLETQYF
TGTGCCAGCAGCTTAATGCGGGGATTATTGGAGACCCAGTACTTC